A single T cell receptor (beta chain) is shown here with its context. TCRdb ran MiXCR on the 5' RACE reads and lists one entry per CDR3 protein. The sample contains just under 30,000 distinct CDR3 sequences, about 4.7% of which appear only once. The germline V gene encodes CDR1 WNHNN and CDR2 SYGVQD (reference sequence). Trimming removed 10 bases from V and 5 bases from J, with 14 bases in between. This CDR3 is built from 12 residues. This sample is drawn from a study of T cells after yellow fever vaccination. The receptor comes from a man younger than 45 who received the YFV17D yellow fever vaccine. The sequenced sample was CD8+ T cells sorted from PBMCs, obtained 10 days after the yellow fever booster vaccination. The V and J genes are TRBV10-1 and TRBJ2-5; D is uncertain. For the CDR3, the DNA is TGCGCCAACAAGAGGAGTGGGGAGACCCAGTACTTC. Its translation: CANKRSGETQYF.